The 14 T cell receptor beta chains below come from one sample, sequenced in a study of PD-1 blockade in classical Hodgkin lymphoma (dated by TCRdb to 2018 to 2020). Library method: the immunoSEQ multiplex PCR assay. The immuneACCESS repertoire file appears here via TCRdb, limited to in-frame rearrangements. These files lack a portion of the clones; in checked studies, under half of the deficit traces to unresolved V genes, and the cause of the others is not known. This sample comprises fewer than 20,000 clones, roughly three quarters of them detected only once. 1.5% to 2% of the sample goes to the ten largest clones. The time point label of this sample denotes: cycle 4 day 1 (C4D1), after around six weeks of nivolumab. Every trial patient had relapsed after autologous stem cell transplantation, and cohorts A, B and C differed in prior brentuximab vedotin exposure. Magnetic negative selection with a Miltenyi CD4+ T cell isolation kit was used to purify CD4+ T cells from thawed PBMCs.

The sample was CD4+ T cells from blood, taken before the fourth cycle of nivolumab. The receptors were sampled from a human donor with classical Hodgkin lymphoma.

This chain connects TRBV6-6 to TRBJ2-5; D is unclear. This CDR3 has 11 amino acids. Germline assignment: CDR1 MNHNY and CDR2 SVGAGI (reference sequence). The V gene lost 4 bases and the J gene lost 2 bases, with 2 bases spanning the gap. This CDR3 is CASSLQETQYF. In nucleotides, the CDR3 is TGTGCCAGCAGTTTACAAGAGACCCAGTACTTC.

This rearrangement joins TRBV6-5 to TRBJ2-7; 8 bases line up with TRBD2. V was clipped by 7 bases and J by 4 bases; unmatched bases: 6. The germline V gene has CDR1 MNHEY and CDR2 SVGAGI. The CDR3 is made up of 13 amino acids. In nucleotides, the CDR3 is TGTGCCAGCAAGGGACTAGTAGATTACGAGCAGTACTTC. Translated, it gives CASKGLVDYEQYF.

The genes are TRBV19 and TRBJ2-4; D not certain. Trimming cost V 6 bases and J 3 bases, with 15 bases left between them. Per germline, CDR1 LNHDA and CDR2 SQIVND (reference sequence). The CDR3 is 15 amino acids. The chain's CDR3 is CASSPNQAGKNIQYF. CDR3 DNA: TGTGCCAGTAGCCCCAATCAGGCCGGCAAAAACATTCAGTACTTC.

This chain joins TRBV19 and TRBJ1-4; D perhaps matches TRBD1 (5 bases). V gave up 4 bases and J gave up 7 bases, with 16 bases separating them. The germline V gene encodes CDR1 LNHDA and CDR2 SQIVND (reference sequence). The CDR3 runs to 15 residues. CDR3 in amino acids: CASSTSEGRLEKLFF. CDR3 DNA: TGTGCCAGTAGTACCTCCGAGGGGAGACTTGAAAAACTGTTTTTT. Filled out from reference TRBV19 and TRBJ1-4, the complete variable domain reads DGGITQSPKYLFRKEGQNVTLSCEQNLNHDAMYWYRQDPGQGLRLIYYSQIVNDFQKGDIAEGYSVSREKKESFPLTVTSAQKNPTAFYLCASSTSEGRLEKLFFGSGTQLSVL.

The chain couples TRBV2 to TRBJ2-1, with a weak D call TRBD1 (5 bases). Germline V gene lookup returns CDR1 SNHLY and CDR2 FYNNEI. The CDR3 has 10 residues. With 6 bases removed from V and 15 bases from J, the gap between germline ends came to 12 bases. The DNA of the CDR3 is TGTGCCAGCAGCGCAGGGTACCTGTTCTTC. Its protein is CASSAGYLFF. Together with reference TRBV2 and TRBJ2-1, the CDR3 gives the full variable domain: EPEVTQTPSHQVTQMGQEVILRCVPISNHLYFYWYRQILGQKVEFLVSFYNNEISEKSEIFDDQFSVERPDGSNFTLKIRSTKLEDSAMYFCASSAGYLFFGPGTRLTVL.

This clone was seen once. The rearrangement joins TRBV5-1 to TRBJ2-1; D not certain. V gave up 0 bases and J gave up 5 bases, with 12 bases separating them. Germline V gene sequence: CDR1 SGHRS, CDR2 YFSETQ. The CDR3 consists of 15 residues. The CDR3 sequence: CASSLVGSNNNEQFF. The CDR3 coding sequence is TGCGCCAGCAGCTTGGTTGGGTCCAATAACAATGAGCAGTTCTTC.

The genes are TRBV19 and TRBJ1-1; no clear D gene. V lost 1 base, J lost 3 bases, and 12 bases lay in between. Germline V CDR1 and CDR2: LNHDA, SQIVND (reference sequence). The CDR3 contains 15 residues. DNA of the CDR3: TGTGCCAGTAGTATAGGCCCCTCCCGCGACACTGAAGCTTTCTTT. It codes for CASSIGPSRDTEAFF.

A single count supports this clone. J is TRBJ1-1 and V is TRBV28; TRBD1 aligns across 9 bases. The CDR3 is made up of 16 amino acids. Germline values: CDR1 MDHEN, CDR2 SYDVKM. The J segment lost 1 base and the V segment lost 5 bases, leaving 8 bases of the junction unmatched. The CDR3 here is CASSPSGTGTNTEAFF. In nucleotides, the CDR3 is TGTGCCAGCAGTCCGTCCGGGACAGGGACGAACACTGAAGCTTTCTTT.

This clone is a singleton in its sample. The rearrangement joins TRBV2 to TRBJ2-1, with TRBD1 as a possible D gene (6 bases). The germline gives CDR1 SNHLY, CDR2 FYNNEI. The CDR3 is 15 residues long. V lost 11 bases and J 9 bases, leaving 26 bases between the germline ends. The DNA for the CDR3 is TGTGCCTTCGTAGGGGCCGGAGGCCAGGGGATTGAGCAGTTCTTC. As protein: CAFVGAGGQGIEQFF.

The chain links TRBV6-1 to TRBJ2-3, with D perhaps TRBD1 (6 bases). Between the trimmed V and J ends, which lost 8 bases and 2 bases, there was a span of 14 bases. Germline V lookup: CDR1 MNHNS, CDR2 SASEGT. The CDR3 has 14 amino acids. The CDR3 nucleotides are TGTGCCAGCCGGCCAGGACAGCTCACAGATACGCAGTATTTT. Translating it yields CASRPGQLTDTQYF.

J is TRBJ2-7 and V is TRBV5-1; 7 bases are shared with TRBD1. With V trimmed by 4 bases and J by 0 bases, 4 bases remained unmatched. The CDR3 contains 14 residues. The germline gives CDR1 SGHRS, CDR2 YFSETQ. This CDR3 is CASSQGGVSYEQYF. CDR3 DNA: TGCGCCAGCAGCCAAGGGGGCGTCTCCTACGAGCAGTACTTC.

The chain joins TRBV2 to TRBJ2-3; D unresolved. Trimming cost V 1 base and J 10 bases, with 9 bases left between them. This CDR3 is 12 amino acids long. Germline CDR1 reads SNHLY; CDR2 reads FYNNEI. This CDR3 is CASSEDMFPQYF. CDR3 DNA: TGTGCCAGCAGTGAAGATATGTTCCCGCAGTATTTT.

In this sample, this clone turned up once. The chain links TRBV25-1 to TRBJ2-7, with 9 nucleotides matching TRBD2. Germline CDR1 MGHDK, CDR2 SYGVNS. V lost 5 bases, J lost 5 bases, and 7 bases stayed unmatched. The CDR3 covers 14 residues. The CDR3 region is CASSISGRFDEQYF. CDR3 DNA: TGTGCCAGCAGTATTAGCGGGAGATTCGACGAGCAGTACTTC.

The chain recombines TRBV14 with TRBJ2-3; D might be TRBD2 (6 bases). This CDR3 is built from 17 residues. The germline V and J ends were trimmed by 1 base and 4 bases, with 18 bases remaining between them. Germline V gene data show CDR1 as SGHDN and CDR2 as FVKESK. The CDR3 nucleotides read TGTGCCAGCAGCCAAGTTTTCTCACTAGCTGGCGCAGATACGCAGTATTTT. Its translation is CASSQVFSLAGADTQYF.